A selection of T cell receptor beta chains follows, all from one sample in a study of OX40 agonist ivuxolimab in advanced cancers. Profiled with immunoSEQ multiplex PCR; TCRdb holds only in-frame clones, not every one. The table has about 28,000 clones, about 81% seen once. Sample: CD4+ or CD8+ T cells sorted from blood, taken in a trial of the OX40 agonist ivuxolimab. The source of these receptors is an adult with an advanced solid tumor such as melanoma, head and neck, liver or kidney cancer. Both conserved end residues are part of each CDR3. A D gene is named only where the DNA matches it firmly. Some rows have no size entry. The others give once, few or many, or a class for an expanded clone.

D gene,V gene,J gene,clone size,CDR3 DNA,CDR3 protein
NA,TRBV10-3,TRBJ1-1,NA,TGTGCCATCAGTGAGTCCGGAAGTTTGGACACTGAAGCTTTCTTT,CAISESGSLDTEAFF
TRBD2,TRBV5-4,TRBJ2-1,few,TGTGCCAGCAGCCCGACTAGCGGGGGCTTCAATGAGCAGTTCTTC,CASSPTSGGFNEQFF
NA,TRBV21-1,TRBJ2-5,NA,TGTGCCAGCAGCCTAAAAAGGACAGCCCAAGAGACCCAGTACTTC,CASSLKRTAQETQYF
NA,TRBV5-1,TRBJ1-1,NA,TGCGCCAGCTCGGGGGGATACATGAACACTGAAGCTTTCTTT,CASSGGYMNTEAFF
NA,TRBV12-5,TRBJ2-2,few,TGTGCTAGTGGTTTAGGTGAGGGCTACGGGGAGCTGTTTTTT,CASGLGEGYGELFF
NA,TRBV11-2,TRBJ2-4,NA,TGTGCCAGCAGCTCAATCTATATTCAGTACTTC,CASSSIYIQYF
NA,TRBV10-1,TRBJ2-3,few,TGCGCCAGCAGTCGGGACCCTCCAGATACGCAGTATTTT,CASSRDPPDTQYF
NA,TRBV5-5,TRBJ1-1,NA,TGTGCCAGCAGCCCCGGGGGGGATAGGGAAGCTTTCTTT,CASSPGGDREAFF
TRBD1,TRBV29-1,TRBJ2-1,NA,TGCAGCGTTGCCAGGACAGGGGAAGGCGAGCAGTTCTTC,CSVARTGEGEQFF
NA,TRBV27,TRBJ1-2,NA,TGTGCCAGCGGCCCGGGCTGGGGGGGCCCTAACTATGGCTACACCTTC,CASGPGWGGPNYGYTF
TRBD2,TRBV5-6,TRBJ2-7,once,TGTGCCAGCAGCCCTGGGGGGGGAGAGCAGTACTTC,CASSPGGGEQYF
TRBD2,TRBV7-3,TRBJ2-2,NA,TGTGCCAGCAGCTCATCCGGGACTAGCGCTGACGGGGAGCTGTTTTTT,CASSSSGTSADGELFF
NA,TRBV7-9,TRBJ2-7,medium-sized,TGTGCCAGCAGCTTAGTCGGGAGCTCCTACGAGCAGTACTTC,CASSLVGSSYEQYF
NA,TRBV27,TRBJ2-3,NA,TGTGCCAGCAGTTTATCGCCAGATACGCAGTATTTT,CASSLSPDTQYF
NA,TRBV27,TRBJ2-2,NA,TGTGCCAGCAGTTTGGTGAACACCGGGGAGCTGTTTTTT,CASSLVNTGELFF
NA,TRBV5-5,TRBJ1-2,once,TGTGCCAGCAGCTTGGTAGGGGGAAACTATGGCTACACCTTC,CASSLVGGNYGYTF
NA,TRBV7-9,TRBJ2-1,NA,TGTGCCAGCAGCTCCCACTTAGGGAGCTCCTACAATGAGCAGTTCTTC,CASSSHLGSSYNEQFF
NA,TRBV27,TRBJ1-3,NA,TGTGCCAGCAGTGTCACAGGGACTATAGGAAACACCATATATTTT,CASSVTGTIGNTIYF
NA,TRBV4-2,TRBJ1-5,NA,TGTGCCAGCAGCCCCGCCCCCCCGAAGAATCAGCCCCAGCATTTT,CASSPAPPKNQPQHF
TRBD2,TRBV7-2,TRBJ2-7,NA,TGTGCCAGCAGCAAGGACGGGACTAGCTCCTACGAGCAGTACTTC,CASSKDGTSSYEQYF
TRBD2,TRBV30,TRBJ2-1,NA,TGTGCCTGGTATGGCGGCGGACTAGCGGGGGTCCGTTACAATGAGCAGTTCTTC,CAWYGGGLAGVRYNEQFF
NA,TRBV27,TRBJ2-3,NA,TGTGCCAGCAATACCCTCTCCGCGTCGGATACGCAGTATTTT,CASNTLSASDTQYF
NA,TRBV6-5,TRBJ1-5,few,TGTGCCAGCAGGCAGGGAGTCAATCAGCCCCAGCATTTT,CASRQGVNQPQHF
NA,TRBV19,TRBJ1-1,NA,TGTGCCAGTAAAGGGGGACCTATGAACACTGAAGCTTTCTTT,CASKGGPMNTEAFF
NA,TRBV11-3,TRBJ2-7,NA,TGTGCCAGCAGCTTAGATCCCCAGGGTACAGCCTACGAGCAGTACTTC,CASSLDPQGTAYEQYF
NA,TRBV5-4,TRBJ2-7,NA,TGTGCCAGCAGCTTGGGACAGTATTCCTACGAGCAGTACTTC,CASSLGQYSYEQYF
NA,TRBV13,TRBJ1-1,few,TGTGCCAGCAGCCCATCGGACGCTGAAGCTTTCTTT,CASSPSDAEAFF
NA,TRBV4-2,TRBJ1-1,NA,TGTGCCAGCAGCCAAGGGGCGGGGAACACTGAAGCTTTCTTT,CASSQGAGNTEAFF
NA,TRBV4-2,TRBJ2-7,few,TGTGCCAGCAGCCAAGACGGGGGGCTCTCGCCCTCCTACGAGCAGTACTTC,CASSQDGGLSPSYEQYF
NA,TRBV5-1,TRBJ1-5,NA,TGCGCCAGCAGCTGGAAAGCAGTAGACGGCAATCAGCCCCAGCATTTT,CASSWKAVDGNQPQHF
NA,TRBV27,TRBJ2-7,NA,TGTGCCAGCAGTACCCGACGGGAGTTAGACGAGCAGTACTTC,CASSTRRELDEQYF
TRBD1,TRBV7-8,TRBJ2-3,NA,TGTGCCAGCAGAATAACGACAGGGGGCGCAAACACAGATACGCAGTATTTT,CASRITTGGANTDTQYF
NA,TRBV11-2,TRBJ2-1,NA,TGTGCCAGCAGCTCCAGGGGTAGCGGGTCCTACAATGAGCAGTTCTTC,CASSSRGSGSYNEQFF
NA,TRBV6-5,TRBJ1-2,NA,TGTGCCAGCAGTTACTACACAGGAGTTGGCGGCTACACCTTC,CASSYYTGVGGYTF
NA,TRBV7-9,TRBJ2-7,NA,TGTGCCAGCAGCTTAGGAGATGGAGGAGCCCTACGAGAGCAGTACTTC,CASSLGDGGALREQYF
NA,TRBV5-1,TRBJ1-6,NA,TGCGCCAGCAGTAGAAGATCGAATTCACCCCTCCACTTT,CASSRRSNSPLHF
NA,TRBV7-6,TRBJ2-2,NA,TGTGCCATTCGAGTTTTCAGGGACGACACCGGGGAGCTGTTTTTT,CAIRVFRDDTGELFF
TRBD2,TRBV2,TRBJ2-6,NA,TGTGCCATTCGTAGCGGGTCAGCTGGGGCCAACGTCCTGACTTTC,CAIRSGSAGANVLTF
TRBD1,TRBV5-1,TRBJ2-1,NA,TGCGCCAGCAGCCCGGCGGTTGGGACAGAGGGGATCTTC,CASSPAVGTEGIF
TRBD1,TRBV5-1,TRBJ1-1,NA,TGCGCCAGCAGCGATGACAGGGCCACTGAAGCTTTCTTT,CASSDDRATEAFF
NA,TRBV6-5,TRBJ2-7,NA,TGTGCCAGCAGTTATGGAGGCACCTCCTACGAGCAGTACTTC,CASSYGGTSYEQYF
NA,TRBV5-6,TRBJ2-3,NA,TGTGCCAGCAGCTTCGACCTCCCCTCGCGGCTAGATACGCAGTATTTT,CASSFDLPSRLDTQYF
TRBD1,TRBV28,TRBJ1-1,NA,TGTGCCAGCAGTTTAGACAGGGGAGCGTCTGAAGCTTTCTTT,CASSLDRGASEAFF
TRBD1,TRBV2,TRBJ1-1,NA,TGTGCCAGCAGTGAAGCTAAACAGGGGGCGATTCGGGACACTGAAGCTTTCTTT,CASSEAKQGAIRDTEAFF
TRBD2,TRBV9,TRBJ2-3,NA,TGTGCCAGCAGCGTAGGGACTAGCGGGGGGGATACGCAGTATTTT,CASSVGTSGGDTQYF
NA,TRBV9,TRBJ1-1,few,TGTGCCAGCAGCGCCTGGACGGGGGGAAGGAACACTGAAGCTTTCTTT,CASSAWTGGRNTEAFF
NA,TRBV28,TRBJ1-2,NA,TGTGCCAGCAGGGAATTCCCGGGACGGGGGGACGGCTACACCTTC,CASREFPGRGDGYTF
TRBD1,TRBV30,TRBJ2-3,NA,TGTGCCTGGGACAGGGTCCTCGGCACAGATACGCAGTATTTT,CAWDRVLGTDTQYF
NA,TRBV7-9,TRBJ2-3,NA,TGTGCCACCTCGGGTCTGGAGTTGAGCACAGATACGCAGTATTTT,CATSGLELSTDTQYF
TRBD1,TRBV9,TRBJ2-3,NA,TGTGCCAGCAGCTTCGGACAGGGGGGCACAGATACGCAGTATTTT,CASSFGQGGTDTQYF